Listed below are T cell receptor beta chains from one sample, sequenced in a study of a mutant IDH1 vaccine in newly diagnosed glioma. What these receptors recognize is not known. TCRdb keeps only in-frame clones here, not all; method: immunoSEQ multiplex PCR. The top ten clones hold roughly 2% of a sample with about 82,000 clones, roughly 85% of them seen once. The sequencing used PBMCs, collected from a glioma patient whose treatment included an IDH1 peptide vaccine. These receptors were obtained from a man aged 30 to 45 with glioma. Some clones in this sample may be carry-over from other donors' samples. Each CDR3 is given with its conserved first and last residue. D genes are given only for firm matches. The listing skips clone size in some rows; elsewhere it reads once, few, many or a size class.

J: TRBJ1-6; V: TRBV4-3; D: NA; size: NA; CDR3: CASSQRTEYNSPLHF; DNA: TGCGCCAGCAGCCAGAGGACAGAGTATAATTCACCCCTCCACTTT
J: TRBJ1-1; V: TRBV11-2; D: NA; size: NA; CDR3: CASSYRQARVTEAFF; DNA: TGTGCCAGCAGCTATCGACAGGCACGGGTCACTGAAGCTTTCTTT
J: TRBJ2-6; V: TRBV7-9; D: NA; size: NA; CDR3: CASSSYTSGANVLTF; DNA: TGTGCCAGCAGCTCCTACACCTCTGGGGCCAACGTCCTGACTTTC
J: TRBJ1-5; V: TRBV4-1; D: TRBD1; size: NA; CDR3: CASSQPGQSLRNQPQHF; DNA: TGCGCCAGCAGCCAGCCGGGACAGAGTCTTCGCAATCAGCCCCAGCATTTT
J: TRBJ2-3; V: TRBV4-2; D: NA; size: NA; CDR3: CASSQAGGVGTDTQYF; DNA: TGTGCCAGCAGCCAAGCCGGCGGGGTGGGCACAGATACGCAGTATTTT
J: TRBJ2-7; V: TRBV19; D: NA; size: NA; CDR3: CASTSGNQGYEQYF; DNA: TGTGCCAGTACCAGCGGAAACCAAGGCTACGAGCAGTACTTC
J: TRBJ2-1; V: TRBV5-8; D: NA; size: NA; CDR3: CASSLGSVSYNEQFF; DNA: TGTGCCAGCAGCTTGGGTTCCGTCTCCTACAATGAGCAGTTCTTC
J: TRBJ2-2; V: TRBV2; D: TRBD2; size: NA; CDR3: CASRTGTRGTGELFF; DNA: TGTGCCAGCAGGACCGGGACTAGGGGGACCGGGGAGCTGTTTTTT
J: TRBJ1-1; V: TRBV6-6; D: NA; size: few; CDR3: CASSTDRDTEAFF; DNA: TGTGCCAGCAGTACGGACAGAGACACTGAAGCTTTCTTT
J: TRBJ1-4; V: TRBV28; D: NA; size: NA; CDR3: CASSSGHLNEKLFF; DNA: TGTGCCAGCAGTTCCGGTCACCTTAATGAAAAACTGTTTTTT
J: TRBJ2-1; V: TRBV7-3; D: NA; size: NA; CDR3: CASSFGLNNEQFF; DNA: TGTGCCAGCAGCTTTGGGCTTAACAATGAGCAGTTCTTC
J: TRBJ2-5; V: TRBV2; D: NA; size: once; CDR3: CASSGKAALQETQYF; DNA: TGTGCCAGCAGTGGGAAAGCAGCCCTCCAAGAGACCCAGTACTTC
J: TRBJ1-6; V: TRBV7-2; D: NA; size: NA; CDR3: CASRGVINSPLHF; DNA: TGTGCCAGCAGGGGAGTGATCAATTCACCCCTCCACTTT
J: TRBJ1-1; V: TRBV25-1; D: NA; size: NA; CDR3: CASSESIGPGTEAFF; DNA: TGTGCCAGCAGTGAATCTATAGGGCCGGGCACTGAAGCTTTCTTT
J: TRBJ2-7; V: TRBV7-9; D: NA; size: NA; CDR3: CASSHDTDGNYYEQYF; DNA: TGTGCCAGCAGCCATGATACTGACGGAAATTATTACGAGCAGTACTTC
J: TRBJ1-2; V: TRBV19; D: NA; size: few; CDR3: CASSIFQVSNYGYTF; DNA: TGTGCCAGTAGTATCTTCCAAGTATCTAACTATGGCTACACCTTC
J: TRBJ2-7; V: TRBV28; D: TRBD1; size: NA; CDR3: CASSSGQGDYEQYF; DNA: TGTGCCAGCAGTTCCGGACAGGGGGACTACGAGCAGTACTTC
J: TRBJ1-2; V: TRBV4-2; D: NA; size: NA; CDR3: CASSQGGGPYGYTF; DNA: TGTGCCAGCAGCCAGGGGGGCGGTCCTTATGGCTACACCTTC
J: TRBJ2-2; V: TRBV5-1; D: TRBD2; size: NA; CDR3: CASSSGLAGSSNTGELFF; DNA: TGCGCCAGCAGCTCAGGACTAGCGGGATCCTCGAACACCGGGGAGCTGTTTTTT
J: TRBJ1-2; V: TRBV28; D: NA; size: NA; CDR3: CASSIPGGSYGYTF; DNA: TGTGCCAGCAGTATACCGGGCGGTTCCTATGGCTACACCTTC
J: TRBJ2-3; V: TRBV6-5; D: NA; size: once; CDR3: CASSLVDTQYF; DNA: TGTGCCAGCAGTCTCGTCGATACGCAGTATTTT
J: TRBJ1-1; V: TRBV11-2; D: NA; size: NA; CDR3: CASSLRGWTEAFF; DNA: TGTGCCAGCAGCTTAAGGGGGTGGACTGAAGCTTTCTTT
J: TRBJ1-2; V: TRBV18; D: NA; size: once; CDR3: CASSPTGFLSGTF; DNA: TGTGCCAGCTCACCTACAGGGTTCCTGAGCGGCACCTTC
J: TRBJ2-5; V: TRBV5-5; D: NA; size: NA; CDR3: CASSLQGVGETQYF; DNA: TGTGCCAGCAGCTTGCAGGGAGTCGGAGAGACCCAGTACTTC
J: TRBJ2-7; V: TRBV7-8; D: TRBD1; size: NA; CDR3: CASSLLGQGKGYF; DNA: TGTGCCAGCAGCTTATTAGGACAGGGGAAGGGGTACTTC
J: TRBJ2-6; V: TRBV18; D: NA; size: NA; CDR3: CASLRSMGSGANVLTF; DNA: TGTGCCAGCCTCAGGTCCATGGGCTCTGGGGCCAACGTCCTGACTTTC
J: TRBJ2-1; V: TRBV6-5; D: NA; size: NA; CDR3: CASSYGRNNEQFF; DNA: TGTGCCAGCAGTTACGGTCGGAACAATGAGCAGTTCTTC
J: TRBJ1-4; V: TRBV4-3; D: NA; size: few; CDR3: CASSQWGGSEKLFF; DNA: TGCGCCAGCAGCCAATGGGGAGGGAGTGAAAAACTGTTTTTT
J: TRBJ1-1; V: TRBV9; D: NA; size: NA; CDR3: CASSADTEAFF; DNA: TGTGCCAGCAGCGCGGACACTGAAGCTTTCTTT
J: TRBJ1-1; V: TRBV4-3; D: NA; size: NA; CDR3: CASSQQGSTEAFF; DNA: TGCGCCAGCAGCCAACAGGGAAGTACTGAAGCTTTCTTT
J: TRBJ1-2; V: TRBV28; D: NA; size: NA; CDR3: CASSDSNYGYTF; DNA: TGTGCCAGCAGTGACTCTAACTATGGCTACACCTTC
J: TRBJ2-2; V: TRBV6-6; D: TRBD1; size: NA; CDR3: CASSLWDRPSTGELFF; DNA: TGTGCCAGCAGTCTTTGGGACAGGCCCAGCACCGGGGAGCTGTTTTTT
J: TRBJ2-5; V: TRBV15; D: NA; size: NA; CDR3: CATSRWGSETQYF; DNA: TGTGCCACCAGCCGTTGGGGGTCGGAGACCCAGTACTTC
J: TRBJ1-5; V: TRBV6-6; D: NA; size: NA; CDR3: CASSWAGGNQPQHF; DNA: TGTGCCAGCAGTTGGGCAGGGGGCAATCAGCCCCAGCATTTT
J: TRBJ2-7; V: TRBV5-1; D: TRBD2; size: NA; CDR3: CASAKSSGFYEQYF; DNA: TGCGCCAGCGCAAAGTCTAGCGGATTCTACGAGCAGTACTTC
J: TRBJ1-4; V: TRBV10-2; D: NA; size: NA; CDR3: CASSESRRINEKLFF; DNA: TGCGCCAGCAGTGAGTCTCGGCGGATTAATGAAAAACTGTTTTTT
J: TRBJ1-2; V: TRBV15; D: TRBD1; size: NA; CDR3: CATSHRGRRDYGYTF; DNA: TGTGCCACCAGCCACAGGGGGCGGAGGGACTATGGCTACACCTTC
J: TRBJ2-5; V: TRBV19; D: NA; size: NA; CDR3: CASSINREETQYF; DNA: TGTGCCAGTAGTATAAATAGGGAAGAGACCCAGTACTTC
J: TRBJ2-1; V: TRBV15; D: NA; size: few; CDR3: CATSRDPHSSNEQFF; DNA: TGTGCCACCAGCAGAGATCCCCACTCCTCCAATGAGCAGTTCTTC
J: TRBJ1-1; V: TRBV2; D: TRBD1; size: few; CDR3: CASSADRRTEAFF; DNA: TGTGCCAGCAGCGCGGACAGGCGAACTGAAGCTTTCTTT
J: TRBJ2-3; V: TRBV4-2; D: NA; size: few; CDR3: CASSQEIDTDTQYF; DNA: TGTGCCAGCAGCCAGGAAATAGATACAGATACGCAGTATTTT
J: TRBJ1-2; V: TRBV9; D: NA; size: NA; CDR3: CASSPRTDFNYGYTF; DNA: TGTGCCAGCAGCCCCCGGACAGATTTTAACTATGGCTACACCTTC
J: TRBJ2-2; V: TRBV9; D: TRBD2; size: NA; CDR3: CASSRGGRPRINTGELFF; DNA: TGTGCCAGCTCCCGCGGGGGGCGACCCAGGATCAACACCGGGGAGCTGTTTTTT
J: TRBJ1-3; V: TRBV7-8; D: TRBD1; size: NA; CDR3: CASSTQDRGGHTIYF; DNA: TGTGCCAGCAGCACCCAGGACAGGGGTGGTCACACCATATATTTT